Following are 24 T cell receptor beta chains from one sample sequenced in a study of Graves' ophthalmopathy and Graves' hyperthyroidism. As the template, RNA transcripts were used to amplify TCR beta CDR3 regions. Second-round multiplex PCR came after a first-round RT-PCR that employed HTBI primers. TCRdb redid the calling of the multiplex PCR reads with MiXCR, one entry per CDR3 protein. The profile shows around 400,000 distinct CDR3 sequences, approximately 16% of them singletons. The sequenced sample consisted of peripheral blood. These receptors were collected from a woman under 30 with Graves' ophthalmopathy.

This clonotype was recorded many times. The V gene is TRBV2, the J gene TRBJ1-5; D possibly corresponds to TRBD1 (5 bases). V gave up 8 bases and J gave up 0 bases, with 17 bases separating them. Germline loops: CDR1 SNHLY, CDR2 FYNNEI. The length of the CDR3 is 16 residues. The CDR3 protein is CASLPGQGISNQPQHF. The CDR3, as DNA: TGTGCCAGCTTACCGGGGCAGGGTATTAGCAATCAGCCCCAGCATTTT.

This clonotype was seen ten or more times. The junction shows a germline mismatch at one end, possibly a read error. The chain recombines TRBV7-7 with TRBJ2-6; 7 bases match TRBD2. From germline, CDR1 is SSHAT and CDR2 FNYEAQ (reference sequence). This CDR3 region has 15 residues. The CDR3 loop reads CASSPGGVGANVLTF. The CDR3 coding sequence is TGTGCTAGCAGCCCTGGGGGGGTCGGGGCCAACGTCCTGACTTTC. The whole variable domain, filled in from reference TRBV7-7 and TRBJ2-6, reads GAGVSQSPRYKVTKRGQDVTLRCDPISSHATLYWYQQALGQGPEFLTYFNYEAQPDKSGLPSDRFSAERPEGSISTLTIQRTEQRDSAMYRCASSPGGVGANVLTFGAGSRLTVL.

This clonotype was seen only once. This sequence joins TRBV12-3 or TRBV12-4 and TRBJ1-5; no clear D gene. The V and J ends lost 6 bases and 1 base respectively, with 13 bases between them. The CDR3 covers 15 residues. The CDR3 protein is CASSPSSRSNQPQHF. CDR3 coding DNA: TGTGCCAGCAGCCCCTCCTCGCGGAGCAATCAGCCCCAGCATTTT.

Many counts were recorded for this clonotype. The gene calls are TRBV30 and TRBJ2-5; tentative D call: TRBD1 (6 bases). V lost 2 bases to trimming and J lost 2 bases, with 15 bases between them. The CDR3 is 15 amino acids. Looked up from germline, CDR1 is GTSNPN and CDR2 is SVGIG (reference sequence). The CDR3 spells CAWSPRDTEQETQYF. The CDR3 nucleotides are TGTGCCTGGAGTCCTCGGGACACAGAACAAGAGACCCAGTACTTC.

This clonotype came up many times. The rearrangement joins TRBV20-1 to TRBJ2-2; 10 nucleotides align to TRBD1. This CDR3 region has 14 residues. V trimming: 3 bases; J trimming: 3 bases; junction bases outside the gene matches: 1. Germline V gene lookup returns CDR1 DFQATT and CDR2 SNEGSKA (reference sequence). As DNA, the CDR3 is TGCAGTGCTAGCGGGACAGGGGACACCGGGGAGCTGTTTTTT. Translation: CSASGTGDTGELFF.

This chain links TRBV15 with TRBJ1-1; D is undetermined. CDR3 length: 14 amino acids. CDR1 and CDR2 from the germline V gene are LNHNV and YYDKDF (reference sequence). The V gene lost 1 base and the J gene lost 4 bases, with 10 bases spanning the gap. CDR3 nucleotide sequence: TGTGCCACCAGCAGAGGTTCGGAAACCACTGAAGCTTTCTTT. It translates to CATSRGSETTEAFF.

The rearrangement uses TRBV15 and TRBJ2-2; D gene ambiguous. CDR1 LNHNV and CDR2 YYDKDF come from the germline V gene (reference sequence). The CDR3 contains 15 residues. Trimming removed 0 bases at V and 1 base at J, with 6 bases between. CDR3 in amino acids: CATSREVLNTGELFF. The DNA of the CDR3 is TGTGCCACCAGCAGAGAAGTCCTGAACACCGGGGAGCTGTTTTTT.

This clonotype was recorded many times. This rearrangement joins TRBV12-3 or TRBV12-4 to TRBJ2-2; 8 nucleotides match TRBD2. The V and J ends lost 6 bases and 3 bases, in that order; junction bases with no gene match: 15. This CDR3 region has 18 residues. The chain's CDR3 is CASRYPLSGGPDTGELFF. The CDR3 DNA sequence: TGTGCCAGCAGATATCCCTTATCGGGGGGGCCGGACACCGGGGAGCTGTTTTTT.

This clonotype has a count of ten or more. The rearrangement links TRBV7-3 to TRBJ2-7; a possible D gene is TRBD2 (7 bases). The CDR3 totals 13 residues. Germline V CDR1 and CDR2: SGHTA, FQGTGA. V gave up 5 bases and J gave up 5 bases, with 13 bases separating them. For the CDR3, the DNA is TGTGCCAGCAGCCCACAGGGAGGGAACGAGCAGTACTTC. Residues: CASSPQGGNEQYF.

This clonotype was detected ten times or more. The chain has TRBV11-2 and TRBJ1-1, with D possibly TRBD1 on 5 matching bases. The V end was cut by 5 bases, the J end by 3 bases, with 19 bases between. The CDR3 covers 16 residues. The germline V gene encodes CDR1 SGHAT and CDR2 FQNNGV. The CDR3 spells CASSHQVGGGYTEAFF. CDR3 nucleotides: TGTGCCAGCAGCCACCAAGTGGGGGGGGGGTACACTGAAGCTTTCTTT. Full variable domain (rest looked up from reference TRBV11-2 and TRBJ1-1): EAGVAQSPRYKIIEKRQSVAFWCNPISGHATLYWYQQILGQGPKLLIQFQNNGVVDDSQLPKDRFSAERLKGVDSTLKIQPAKLEDSAVYLCASSHQVGGGYTEAFFGQGTRLTVV.

This clonotype occurred many times. J is TRBJ1-1 and V is TRBV30; no clear D gene. The CDR3 has 12 residues. Trimming pared 2 bases from V and 5 bases from J, leaving 9 bases between. CDR1 GTSNPN and CDR2 SVGIG come from the germline V gene (reference sequence). The CDR3: CAWSSDGTEAFF. CDR3 DNA sequence: TGTGCCTGGAGTAGTGACGGGACTGAAGCTTTCTTT.

In its sample, this clonotype was seen many times. This rearrangement joins TRBV7-9 to TRBJ2-7; 14 nucleotides match TRBD2. Per germline, CDR1 SEHNR and CDR2 FQNEAQ (reference sequence). V was clipped by 3 bases and J by 6 bases; unmatched bases: 19. The CDR3 is made up of 20 amino acids. The DNA of the CDR3 is TGTGCCAGCAGCTTTTATCCACCCCGACTAGCGGGAGGGCCGAGATTCGAGCAGTACTTC. This sequence encodes CASSFYPPRLAGGPRFEQYF.

This clonotype was counted ten times or more. The chain recombines TRBV11-2 with TRBJ1-1; D is undetermined. V was shortened by 1 base and J by 0 bases, with 9 bases between the two germline ends. CDR1 and CDR2 from the germline V gene are SGHAT and FQNNGV. This CDR3 is built from 15 residues. CDR3 bases: TGTGCCAGCAGCTTAGTGCCGGGCGTGAACACTGAAGCTTTCTTT. Translating gives CASSLVPGVNTEAFF.

This clonotype has just a few counts. The CDR3 sequence is CAISRERVLAKNIQYF. The CDR3 DNA sequence: TGTGCCATCAGCCGGGAGAGGGTGTTAGCCAAAAACATTCAGTACTTC. The chain couples TRBV10-3 to TRBJ2-4; D may be TRBD2 (6 bases). This CDR3 is built from 16 residues. Germline CDR1 reads ENHRY; CDR2 reads SYGVKD. The ends were cut back, 6 bases at V and 0 bases at J, with 15 bases in the middle.

This clonotype came up many times. The V call is TRBV11-2, the J call TRBJ1-2; 7 positions match TRBD1. After removal of 4 bases from V and 2 bases from J, the junction contained 13 bases not matched to a gene. The germline gives CDR1 SGHAT, CDR2 FQNNGV. This CDR3 has 17 residues. The CDR3 spells CASSWPGRQGENYGYTF. CDR3 sequence (DNA): TGTGCCAGCAGCTGGCCGGGAAGACAGGGTGAGAACTATGGCTACACCTTC.

At least ten counts were recorded for this clonotype. This chain links TRBV19 with TRBJ1-6; a possible D gene is TRBD1 (5 bases). With 6 bases removed from V and 5 bases from J, the gap between germline ends came to 14 bases. This CDR3 is 15 amino acids long. Germline V gene sequence: CDR1 LNHDA, CDR2 SQIVND (reference sequence). CDR3 loop: CASRDLGRNNSPLHF. The CDR3, as DNA: TGTGCCAGTAGGGATTTGGGACGGAATAATTCACCCCTCCACTTT.

This chain joins TRBV7-9 and TRBJ1-1; TRBD1 might be the D (6 bases). Looked up from germline, CDR1 is SEHNR and CDR2 is FQNEAQ (reference sequence). V lost 3 bases and J 8 bases, leaving 10 bases between the germline ends. This CDR3 contains 12 residues. Written as DNA, the CDR3 is TGTGCCAGCAGCTTGGACAGATCCGAAGCTTTCTTT. This gives the protein CASSLDRSEAFF. The variable domain in full, completed from reference TRBV7-9 and TRBJ1-1, reads DTGVSQNPRHKITKRGQNVTFRCDPISEHNRLYWYRQTLGQGPEFLTYFQNEAQLEKSRLLSDRFSAERPKGSFSTLEIQRTEQGDSAMYLCASSLDRSEAFFGQGTRLTVV.

The CDR3 protein is CASSIIEETQYF. The CDR3 DNA is TGTGCCAGCTCAATCATCGAAGAGACCCAGTACTTC. This rearrangement joins TRBV18 to TRBJ2-5; D ambiguous. Between the trimmed V and J ends, which lost 5 bases and 3 bases, there was a span of 7 bases. Germline V gene data show CDR1 as KGHSH and CDR2 as LQKENI. The CDR3 consists of 12 residues.

This clonotype was recorded at least ten times. The V call is TRBV6-2 or TRBV6-3, the J call TRBJ2-7, with D possibly TRBD2 on 6 matching bases. From germline, CDR1 is MNHEY and CDR2 SVGEGT. This CDR3 comprises 15 residues. Trimming stripped 0 bases from V and 5 bases from J, with 14 bases between. The CDR3 spells CASSYSRRDLHEQYF. The CDR3 nucleotides are TGTGCCAGCAGTTACTCCCGGCGGGATCTCCACGAGCAGTACTTC.

This clonotype has at least ten counts. This sequence joins TRBV5-1 and TRBJ2-7; the D call may be TRBD1 or TRBD2 (6 bases each). CDR1 is SGHRS and CDR2 is YFSETQ in the germline V gene. Trimming shortened V by 6 bases and J by 6 bases, and 13 bases separated the two germline ends. The CDR3 runs 12 residues. This CDR3 is CASNLTGAEQYF. CDR3 coding DNA: TGCGCCAGCAACCTTACGGGGGCCGAGCAGTACTTC.

In this sample, this clonotype turned up many times. V usage is TRBV11-1 and J usage is TRBJ2-2; TRBD2 aligns across 14 bases. CDR3 size: 17 residues. The V gene's germline CDR1 is SGHAT and CDR2 FQDESV (reference sequence). The junction had 8 bases not matched to a gene; V was cut back by 4 bases and J by 7 bases. CDR3 residues: CASSSPGLAGALGELFF. DNA of the CDR3: TGTGCCAGCAGCTCCCCGGGACTAGCGGGGGCTCTCGGGGAGCTGTTTTTT.

This clonotype was seen just once. The chain links TRBV12-3 or TRBV12-4 to TRBJ2-2; tentatively, D is TRBD2 (6 bases). Trimming pared 8 bases from V and 7 bases from J, leaving 20 bases between. CDR3 size: 15 residues. The CDR3: CASAALAPADGELFF. The CDR3 nucleotides read TGTGCCAGCGCGGCCCTAGCGCCAGCCGACGGGGAGCTGTTTTTT.

This clonotype was found many times. The chain is built from TRBV6-5 and TRBJ1-1, with D hard to call. Trimming cost V 5 bases and J 5 bases, with 18 bases left between them. Germline V CDR1 and CDR2: MNHEY, SVGAGI. This CDR3 has 15 residues. CDR3 sequence reads: CASSHFSQVGTEAFF. The CDR3 region has the DNA TGTGCCAGCAGTCATTTTTCCCAGGTGGGAACTGAAGCTTTCTTT.

This clonotype was observed at least ten times. This chain uses TRBV6-2 or TRBV6-3 with TRBJ2-7, with no clear D. The CDR3 length is 12 residues. Germline CDR1 and CDR2: MNHEY and SVGEGT. With 2 bases removed from V and 5 bases from J, the gap between germline ends came to 7 bases. The CDR3 region is CASSYGNHEQYF. The CDR3 DNA sequence: TGTGCCAGCAGTTACGGGAACCACGAGCAGTACTTC.